The 22 T cell receptor beta chains below all came from one sample that was sequenced in a study of blood T cell repertoires in COVID-19. Sequenced by immunoSEQ multiplex PCR; TCRdb stores in-frame clones only, minus some. The data contain fewer than 200,000 clones, roughly 85% of them singletons. Sequenced input: peripheral blood. These receptors all stem from a woman between 45 and 65 years old with COVID-19, enrolled during active disease.

The chain has TRBV30 and TRBJ2-7; D uncertain. The ends were cut back, 7 bases at V and 0 bases at J, with 16 bases in the middle. CDR3 length: 14 amino acids. Germline V gives CDR1 GTSNPN, CDR2 SVGIG (reference sequence). CDR3 in DNA: TGTGCCTTGACACCCTCGGCCATCTCCTACGAGCAGTACTTC. Translated, it gives CALTPSAISYEQYF.

This chain uses TRBV5-1 with TRBJ2-1; 8 bases are a match to TRBD2. This CDR3 spans 16 amino acids. V gave up 4 bases and J gave up 4 bases; unmatched junction bases: 10. The V gene's germline CDR1 is SGHRS and CDR2 YFSETQ. The CDR3 region has the DNA TGCGCCAGCAGCCCCGTAGCGGGGCGGAATTACAATGAGCAGTTCTTC. Translating it yields CASSPVAGRNYNEQFF.

The chain is built from TRBV18 and TRBJ2-2, with TRBD2 as a possible D gene (6 bases). The V gene's germline CDR1 is KGHSH and CDR2 LQKENI. This CDR3 has 16 amino acids. The germline V and J ends were trimmed by 0 bases and 1 base, with 9 bases remaining between them. CDR3 nucleotide sequence: TGTGCCAGCTCACCACCACCCGGGGGGAACACCGGGGAGCTGTTTTTT. Translated: CASSPPPGGNTGELFF. Together with reference TRBV18 and TRBJ2-2, the CDR3 gives the full variable domain: NAGVMQNPRHLVRRRGQEARLRCSPMKGHSHVYWYRQLPEEGLKFMVYLQKENIIDESGMPKERFSAEFPKEGPSILRIQQVVRGDSAAYFCASSPPPGGNTGELFFGEGSRLTVL.

The CDR3, as DNA: TGTGCCAGCAGTCTACTACAGGGGGGGAACACTGAAGCTTTCTTT. Amino acid sequence: CASSLLQGGNTEAFF. The chain employs TRBV2 and TRBJ1-1; 8 bases are a match to TRBD1. This CDR3 region has 15 residues. Germline CDR1 SNHLY, CDR2 FYNNEI. Trimming cost V 5 bases and J 1 base; bases outside gene matches: 6.

The chain combines TRBV30 with TRBJ1-1; D might be TRBD1 (6 bases). The V gene lost 3 bases and the J gene lost 2 bases, with 10 bases spanning the gap. Per germline, CDR1 GTSNPN and CDR2 SVGIG (reference sequence). This CDR3 region has 13 residues. The CDR3, as DNA: TGTGCCTGGAGCGCGACAGGTAACACTGAAGCTTTCTTT. Translated: CAWSATGNTEAFF.

The V and J genes are TRBV7-2 and TRBJ1-2; a weak D match, TRBD1 (6 bases). There are 15 residues in the CDR3. The V end lost 4 bases, the J end lost 7 bases, and 19 bases lay between the germline ends. CDR1 is SGHTA and CDR2 is FQGNSA in the germline V gene. The CDR3 reads CASSSSRGSLAGYTF. CDR3 in DNA: TGTGCCAGCAGCTCGAGCAGGGGCTCGTTGGCTGGCTACACCTTC.

The chain combines TRBV6-2 or TRBV6-3 with TRBJ2-5; 11 bases match TRBD2. The CDR3 is 15 residues long. The germline gives CDR1 MNHEY, CDR2 SVGEGT. The V and J ends lost 6 bases and 3 bases, in that order; junction bases with no gene match: 6. Written as DNA, the CDR3 is TGTGCCAGCAGCTCCGGGACTAGCGGAAAAGAGACCCAGTACTTC. Its protein is CASSSGTSGKETQYF.

The chain has TRBV6-2 or TRBV6-3 and TRBJ2-7, with TRBD2 matching over 14 bases. The CDR3 contains 15 residues. CDR1 MNHEY and CDR2 SVGEGT come from the germline V gene. V dropped 5 bases and J dropped 0; count of bases not matched to a gene: 0. The chain's CDR3 is CASSGLAGGSYEQYF. CDR3 nucleotide sequence: TGTGCCAGCAGTGGACTAGCGGGGGGCTCCTACGAGCAGTACTTC.

The rearrangement uses TRBV5-1 and TRBJ1-2; 8 nucleotides match TRBD1. Trimming took 4 bases from V and 8 from J; bases not matched to a gene: 10. The CDR3 totals 14 residues. Germline V gives CDR1 SGHRS, CDR2 YFSETQ. CDR3 region: CASSAGQEKIGYTF. CDR3 in DNA: TGCGCCAGCAGCGCGGGACAGGAGAAGATCGGCTACACCTTC.

The gene calls are TRBV5-1 and TRBJ1-6; D possibly corresponds to TRBD1 (6 bases). V shed 4 bases and J shed 3 bases, with 11 bases lying between them. Germline lookup yields CDR1 SGHRS and CDR2 YFSETQ. The CDR3 covers 15 residues. CDR3 bases: TGCGCCAGCAGCCTCACAGGGAGCTATAATTCACCCCTCCACTTT. This encodes CASSLTGSYNSPLHF.

The chain employs TRBV6-5 and TRBJ1-5; the match to TRBD1 covers 12 bases. V shed 8 bases and J 10 bases; nucleotides not matched to a gene: 6. This CDR3 region has 13 residues. Germline loops: CDR1 MNHEY, CDR2 SVGAGI. The CDR3, as DNA: TGTGCCAGCCGGGACAGGGGGCCGTATCCCCAGCATTTT. It yields the protein CASRDRGPYPQHF.

The V gene is TRBV7-2, the J gene TRBJ2-7; TRBD2 matches at 10 bases. Germline V gene sequence: CDR1 SGHTA, CDR2 FQGNSA. The CDR3 is 16 amino acids. The V gene end was trimmed by 4 bases and the J gene end by 7 bases; junction bases not matched to a gene: 13. Here the CDR3 reads CASSSLSSGGVSEQYF. CDR3 coding DNA: TGTGCCAGCAGCTCCCTCTCTAGCGGGGGCGTTTCGGAGCAGTACTTC.

The V and J genes are TRBV6-2 or TRBV6-3 and TRBJ1-6; D is unresolved. V lost 0 bases and J lost 0, with 18 bases in between. CDR1 is MNHEY, CDR2 SVGEGT, per germline. This CDR3 region has 20 residues. The DNA of the CDR3 is TGTGCCAGCAGTTACTCGATCCGCGAGTTATGGAGCTCCTATAATTCACCCCTCCACTTT. Its protein product is CASSYSIRELWSSYNSPLHF.

This sequence joins TRBV18 and TRBJ1-3, with D possibly matching TRBD1 (6 bases). Trimming took off 5 bases at V and 0 bases at J, with 11 bases between the two ends. Germline V gene lookup returns CDR1 KGHSH and CDR2 LQKENI. The CDR3 is 15 residues long. The CDR3 spells CASSVTGLSGNTIYF. CDR3 DNA: TGTGCCAGCTCAGTGACAGGCCTCTCTGGAAACACCATATATTTT.

The chain carries TRBV5-6 and TRBJ1-3; 8 bases fit TRBD1. The CDR3 has 18 residues. V trimming: 0 bases; J trimming: 0 bases; junction bases outside the gene matches: 8. Per the germline V gene, CDR1 is SGHDT and CDR2 is YYEEEE. CDR3 DNA: TGTGCCAGCAGCTTGGGGGACAGGTCCCTTTCCTCTGGAAACACCATATATTTT. Amino acids: CASSLGDRSLSSGNTIYF.

The rearrangement uses TRBV7-9 and TRBJ1-1, with a tentative D call TRBD1 (5 bases). Trimming took off 5 bases at V and 1 base at J, with 8 bases between the two ends. This CDR3 is 13 amino acids long. Per germline, CDR1 SEHNR and CDR2 FQNEAQ (reference sequence). The CDR3 is CASSPGGNTEAFF. CDR3 DNA sequence: TGTGCCAGCAGCCCGGGGGGGAACACTGAAGCTTTCTTT.

The V call is TRBV18, the J call TRBJ1-5, with 7 bases fitting TRBD1. Germline V gene lookup returns CDR1 KGHSH and CDR2 LQKENI. V shed 1 base, J shed 5 bases, and the junction held 2 bases outside the gene matches. The CDR3 totals 14 residues. CDR3 in amino acids: CASSPRQGDQPQHF. The DNA for the CDR3 is TGTGCCAGCTCACCACGGCAGGGGGATCAGCCCCAGCATTTT.

In its sample, this clone was seen a few times. The chain employs TRBV5-1 and TRBJ2-3, with 12 bases that match TRBD2. The CDR3 consists of 16 residues. V trimming: 4 bases; J trimming: 2 bases; junction bases outside the gene matches: 5. Germline V lookup: CDR1 SGHRS, CDR2 YFSETQ. DNA of the CDR3: TGCGCCAGCAGCGCCGGACTAGCGGGGTTCACAGATACGCAGTATTTT. The encoded protein is CASSAGLAGFTDTQYF.

The chain links TRBV11-3 to TRBJ2-4; a weak D match, TRBD1 (6 bases). Trimming cost V 5 bases and J 6 bases, with 11 bases left between them. Germline assignment: CDR1 SGHNT and CDR2 YENEEA. The CDR3 length is 13 residues. The CDR3 is CASSLGQSNIQYF. The CDR3 DNA reads as TGTGCCAGCAGCCTGGGACAATCAAACATTCAGTACTTC.

In regard to this clone: Distinct nucleotide sequences in the sample also encode this CDR3. The chain is built from TRBV18 and TRBJ2-3, with a tentative D call TRBD2 (5 bases). CDR3 length equals 13 residues. Trimming took off 3 bases at V and 6 bases at J, with 10 bases between the two ends. The V gene's germline CDR1 is KGHSH and CDR2 LQKENI. The CDR3 reads CASSPGEGDTQYF. CDR3 coding DNA: TGTGCCAGCTCACCCGGGGAAGGGGATACGCAGTATTTT.

This chain joins TRBV6-2 or TRBV6-3 and TRBJ2-6; tentatively, D is TRBD1 (6 bases). The CDR3 consists of 18 residues. Germline V lookup: CDR1 MNHEY, CDR2 SVGEGT. Trimming removed 6 bases from V and 0 bases from J, with 18 bases in between. As DNA, the CDR3 is TGTGCCAGCAGCCAAGGGGGATTCCAACTCTCTGGGGCCAACGTCCTGACTTTC. It translates to CASSQGGFQLSGANVLTF.

The chain is built from TRBV5-1 and TRBJ2-1; 9 bases match TRBD1. From germline, CDR1 is SGHRS and CDR2 YFSETQ. The CDR3 loop spans 15 amino acids. Germline trimming cut 4 bases from V and 15 bases from J; bases unmatched to any gene: 17. The CDR3 DNA reads TGCGCCAGCAGCCCATCCGCCGGGACAGGGTATGTGCGGTTCTTC. Protein: CASSPSAGTGYVRFF.